This T cell receptor (beta chain) comes out of a study of blood T cell repertoires in COVID-19. Study-level information: Sample material is recorded as cDNA or gDNA derived from T cells, B-cell-depleted T cells, or PBMCs.

This table comes from immunoSEQ multiplex PCR, and its TCRdb copy is limited to in-frame clones, with some not included. The sample shows 150,000 to 200,000 clones, nearly 80% of them seen only once. This clone was found a few times. Losses at the gene ends were 5 bases for V and 6 bases for J; bases not matched to a gene: 4. There are 14 residues in the CDR3. Germline CDR1 SGHDN, CDR2 FVKESK. This clonotype was sampled from an elderly woman with acute or convalescent COVID-19. Sequencing used peripheral blood. V gene TRBV14 combines with J gene TRBJ2-1; TRBD1 aligns across 10 bases. The CDR3 spells CASSDRGLGNEQFF. The CDR3 DNA follows: TGTGCCAGCAGCGACAGGGGGCTGGGCAATGAGCAGTTCTTC.